The source of this T cell receptor beta chain is a study of early T cells in non-severe SARS-CoV-2 infection. This CDR3 has 17 amino acids. V gave up 3 bases and J gave up 4 bases, with 19 bases separating them. Germline V gives CDR1 MNHEY, CDR2 SVGEGT. TCRdb re-called the 5' RACE reads through MiXCR, storing one row per CDR3 protein. Here the sample spans roughly 45,000 distinct CDR3 sequences, 11% being singletons. This clonotype was recorded at least ten times. This sequence was found in an adult who was a healthcare worker with PCR-confirmed SARS-CoV-2 infection or an uninfected control (not recorded which). This chain joins TRBV6-2 or TRBV6-3 and TRBJ1-5; D is unclear. The sequencing input was whole blood. The CDR3 protein is CASSYQATRSGNQPQHF. The CDR3 coding sequence is TGTGCCAGCAGTTATCAGGCGACACGGTCGGGGAATCAGCCCCAGCATTTT.